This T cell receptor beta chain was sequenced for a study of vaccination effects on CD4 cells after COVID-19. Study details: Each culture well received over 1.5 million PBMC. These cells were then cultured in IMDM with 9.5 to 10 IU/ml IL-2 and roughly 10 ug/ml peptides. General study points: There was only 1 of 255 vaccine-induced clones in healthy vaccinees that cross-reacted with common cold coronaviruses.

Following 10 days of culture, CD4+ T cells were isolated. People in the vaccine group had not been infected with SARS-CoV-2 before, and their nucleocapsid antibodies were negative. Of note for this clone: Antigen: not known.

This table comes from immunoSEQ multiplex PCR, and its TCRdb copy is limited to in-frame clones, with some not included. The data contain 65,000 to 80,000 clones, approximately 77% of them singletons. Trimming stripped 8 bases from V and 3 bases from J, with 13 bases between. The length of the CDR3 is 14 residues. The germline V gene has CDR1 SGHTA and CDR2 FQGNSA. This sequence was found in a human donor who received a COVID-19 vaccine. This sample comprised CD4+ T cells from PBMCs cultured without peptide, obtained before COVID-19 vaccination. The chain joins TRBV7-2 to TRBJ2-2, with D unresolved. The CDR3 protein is CASRGDQYTGELFF. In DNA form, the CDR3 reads TGTGCCAGCCGCGGCGACCAGTACACCGGGGAGCTGTTTTTT. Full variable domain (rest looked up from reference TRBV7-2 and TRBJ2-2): GAGVSQSPSNKVTEKGKDVELRCDPISGHTALYWYRQSLGQGLEFLIYFQGNSAPDKSGLPSDRFSAERTGGSVSTLTIQRTQQEDSAVYLCASRGDQYTGELFFGEGSRLTVL.